The rows below give T cell receptor beta chains drawn from one sample of a study of T cell repertoires in cytomegalovirus infection. TCRdb recomputed calls from the reads with MiXCR, one row per CDR3 protein. The profile covers about 300,000 distinct CDR3 sequences, with roughly 26% appearing a single time and more than 11% taken by the ten largest. Sequencing was carried out using PBMCs. Source of these receptors: a human donor in good health (CMV status not recorded). Some clones in this sample may be carry-over from other donors' samples. Both conserved end residues are part of each CDR3. D genes are given only for firm matches.

>TRBJ2-1|TRBV5-1|-
CASSITNSPYNEQFF
>TRBJ1-5|TRBV14|TRBD1
CASSPGQVLWSNQPQHF
>TRBJ2-6|TRBV19|-
CASSPTQLSSGANVLTF
>TRBJ2-7|TRBV7-8|-
CASSLISAGGTTTGEQYF
>TRBJ2-1|TRBV5-3|-
CASRPIMRNEQFF
>TRBJ1-5|TRBV6-1|-
CAPQAGGITHMSNQPQHF
>TRBJ1-3|TRBV7-6|-
CASSLRPGVGNTIYF
>TRBJ2-1|TRBV7-2|TRBD2
CASSLMGEGEQFF
>TRBJ1-1|TRBV6-5|-
CASSWTENTEAFF
>TRBJ2-7|TRBV7-3|-
CASSLDGGGLTYEQYF
>TRBJ1-3|TRBV2|-
CASTVSGNTIYF
>TRBJ1-4|TRBV6-1|TRBD1
CASRNLGQGRGKLFF
>TRBJ2-1|TRBV29-1|-
CSVSRGDGQFF
>TRBJ2-2|TRBV18|-
CASSRSDVSGPNTGELFF
>TRBJ1-5|TRBV28|-
CASSPGTGYQPQHF
>TRBJ2-2|TRBV5-6|TRBD1
CASSFGQGYTGELFF